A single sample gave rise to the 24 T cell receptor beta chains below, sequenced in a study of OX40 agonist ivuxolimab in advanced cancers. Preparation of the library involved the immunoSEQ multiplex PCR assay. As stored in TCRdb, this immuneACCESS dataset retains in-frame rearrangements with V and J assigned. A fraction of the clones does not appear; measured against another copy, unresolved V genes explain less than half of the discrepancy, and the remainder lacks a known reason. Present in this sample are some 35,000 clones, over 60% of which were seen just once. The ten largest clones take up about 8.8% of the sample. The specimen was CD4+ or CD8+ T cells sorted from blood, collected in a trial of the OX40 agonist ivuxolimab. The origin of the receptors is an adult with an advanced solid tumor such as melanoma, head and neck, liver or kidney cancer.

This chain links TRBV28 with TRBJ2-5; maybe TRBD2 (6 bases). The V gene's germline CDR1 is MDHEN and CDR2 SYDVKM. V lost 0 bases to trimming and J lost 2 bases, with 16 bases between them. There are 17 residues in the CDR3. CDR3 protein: CASSLWFGGANQETQYF. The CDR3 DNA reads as TGTGCCAGCAGTTTATGGTTTGGCGGGGCAAATCAAGAGACCCAGTACTTC.

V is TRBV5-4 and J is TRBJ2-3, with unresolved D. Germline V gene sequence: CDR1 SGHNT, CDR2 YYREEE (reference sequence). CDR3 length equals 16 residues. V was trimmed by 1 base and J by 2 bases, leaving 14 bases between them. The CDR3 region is CASSLPGPANTDTQYF. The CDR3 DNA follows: TGTGCCAGCAGCTTGCCCGGGCCAGCAAACACAGATACGCAGTATTTT.

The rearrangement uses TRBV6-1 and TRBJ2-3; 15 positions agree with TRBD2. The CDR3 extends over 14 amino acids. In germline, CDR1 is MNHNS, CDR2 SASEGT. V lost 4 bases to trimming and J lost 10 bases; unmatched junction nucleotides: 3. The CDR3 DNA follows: TGTGCCAGCAGTGGGACTAGCGGGGGGGTGGCGCAGTATTTT. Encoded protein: CASSGTSGGVAQYF.

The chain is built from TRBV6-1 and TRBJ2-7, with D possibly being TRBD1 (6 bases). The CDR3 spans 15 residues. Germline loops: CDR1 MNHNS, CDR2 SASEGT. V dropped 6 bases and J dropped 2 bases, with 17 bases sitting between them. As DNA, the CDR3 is TGTGCCAGCAGAACCAACCGGGACATTGCCTACGAGCAGTACTTC. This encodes CASRTNRDIAYEQYF.

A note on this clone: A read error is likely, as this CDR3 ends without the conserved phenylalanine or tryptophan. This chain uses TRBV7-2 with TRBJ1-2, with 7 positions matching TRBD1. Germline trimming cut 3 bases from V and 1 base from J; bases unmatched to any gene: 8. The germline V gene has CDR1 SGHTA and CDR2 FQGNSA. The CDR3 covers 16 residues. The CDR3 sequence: CASSLDAGQSNYGYTL. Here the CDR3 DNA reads TGTGCCAGCAGCTTGGATGCGGGACAGAGTAACTATGGCTACACCCTC.

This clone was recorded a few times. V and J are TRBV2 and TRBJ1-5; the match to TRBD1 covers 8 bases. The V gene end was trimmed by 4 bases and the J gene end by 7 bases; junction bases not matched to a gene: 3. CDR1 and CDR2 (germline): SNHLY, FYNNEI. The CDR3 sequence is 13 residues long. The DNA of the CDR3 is TGTGCCAGCAGTGGGGACAGGCGCCAGCCCCAGCATTTT. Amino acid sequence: CASSGDRRQPQHF.

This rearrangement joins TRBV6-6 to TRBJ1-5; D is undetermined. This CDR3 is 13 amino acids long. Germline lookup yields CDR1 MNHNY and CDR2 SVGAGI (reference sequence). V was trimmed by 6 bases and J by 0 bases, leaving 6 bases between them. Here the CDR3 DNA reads TGTGCCAGCAGCCTGAATAGCAATCAGCCCCAGCATTTT. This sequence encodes CASSLNSNQPQHF.

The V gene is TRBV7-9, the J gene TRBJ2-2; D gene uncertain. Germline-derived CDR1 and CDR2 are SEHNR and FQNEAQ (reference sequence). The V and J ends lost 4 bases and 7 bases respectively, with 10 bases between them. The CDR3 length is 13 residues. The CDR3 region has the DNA TGTGCCAGCAGCTCCCGTGAGATCGGGGAGCTGTTTTTT. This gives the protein CASSSREIGELFF.

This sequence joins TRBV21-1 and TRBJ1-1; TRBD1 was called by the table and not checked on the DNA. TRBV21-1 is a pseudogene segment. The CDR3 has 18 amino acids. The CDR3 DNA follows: TGTGCCAGCAGCAATCTCTCCGGGACAGGGGACATGAACACTGAAGCTTTCTTT. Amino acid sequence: CASSNLSGTGDMNTEAFF.

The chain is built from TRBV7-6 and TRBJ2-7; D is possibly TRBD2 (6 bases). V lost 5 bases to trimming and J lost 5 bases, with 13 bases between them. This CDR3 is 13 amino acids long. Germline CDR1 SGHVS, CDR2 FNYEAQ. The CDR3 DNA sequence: TGTGCCAGCAGCCCTGGAGGGGTGAACGAGCAGTACTTC. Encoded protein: CASSPGGVNEQYF.

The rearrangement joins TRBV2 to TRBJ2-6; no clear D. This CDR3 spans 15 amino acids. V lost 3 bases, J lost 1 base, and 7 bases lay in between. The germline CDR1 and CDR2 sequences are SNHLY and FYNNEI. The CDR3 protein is CASSEILSGANVLTF. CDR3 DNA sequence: TGTGCCAGCAGTGAGATCCTTTCTGGGGCCAACGTCCTGACTTTC.

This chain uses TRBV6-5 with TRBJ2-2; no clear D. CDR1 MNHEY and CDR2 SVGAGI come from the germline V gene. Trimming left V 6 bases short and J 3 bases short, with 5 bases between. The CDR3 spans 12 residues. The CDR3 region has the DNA TGTGCCAGCAGAGTCGACACCGGGGAGCTGTTTTTT. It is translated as CASRVDTGELFF.

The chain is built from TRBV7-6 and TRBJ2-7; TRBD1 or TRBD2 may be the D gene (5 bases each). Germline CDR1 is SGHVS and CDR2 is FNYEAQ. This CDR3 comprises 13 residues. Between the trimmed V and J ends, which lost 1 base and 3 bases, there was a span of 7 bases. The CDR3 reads CASSLGDHYEQYF. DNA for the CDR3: TGTGCCAGCAGCTTAGGGGACCACTACGAGCAGTACTTC.

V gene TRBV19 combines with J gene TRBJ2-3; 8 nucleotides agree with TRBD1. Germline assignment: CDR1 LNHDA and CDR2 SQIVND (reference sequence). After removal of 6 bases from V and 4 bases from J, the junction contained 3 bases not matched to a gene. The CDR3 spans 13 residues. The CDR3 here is CASSTGGADTQYF. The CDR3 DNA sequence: TGTGCCAGTAGCACAGGGGGAGCAGATACGCAGTATTTT.

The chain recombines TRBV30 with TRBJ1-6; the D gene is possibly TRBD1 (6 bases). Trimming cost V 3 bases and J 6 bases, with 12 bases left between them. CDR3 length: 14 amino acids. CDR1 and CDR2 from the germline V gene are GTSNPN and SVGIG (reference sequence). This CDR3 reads CAWRADSLNSPLHF. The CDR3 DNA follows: TGTGCCTGGAGGGCGGACAGCCTTAATTCACCCCTCCACTTT.

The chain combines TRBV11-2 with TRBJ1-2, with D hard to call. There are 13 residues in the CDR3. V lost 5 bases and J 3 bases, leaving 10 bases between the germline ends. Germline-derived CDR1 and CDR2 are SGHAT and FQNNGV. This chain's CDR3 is CASSPDGDYGYTF. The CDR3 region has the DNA TGTGCCAGCAGCCCGGACGGGGACTATGGCTACACCTTC.

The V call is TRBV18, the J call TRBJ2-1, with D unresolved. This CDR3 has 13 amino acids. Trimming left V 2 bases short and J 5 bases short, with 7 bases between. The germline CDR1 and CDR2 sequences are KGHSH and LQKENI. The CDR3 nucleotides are TGTGCCAGCTCACCAGCCCTCAACAATGAGCAGTTCTTC. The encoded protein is CASSPALNNEQFF.

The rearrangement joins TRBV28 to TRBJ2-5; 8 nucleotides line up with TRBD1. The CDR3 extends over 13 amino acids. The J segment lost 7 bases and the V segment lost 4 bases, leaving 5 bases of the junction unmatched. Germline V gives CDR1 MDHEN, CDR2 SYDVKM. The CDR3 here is CASSSDRAGTQYF. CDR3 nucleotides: TGTGCCAGCAGTTCGGACAGGGCCGGGACCCAGTACTTC.

The CDR3 DNA follows: TGTGCCAGCAGCTTGGAGGCGCCGCCACGCGAGACCCAGTACTTC. As protein: CASSLEAPPRETQYF. This chain connects TRBV5-8 to TRBJ2-5; D is ambiguous. The germline gives CDR1 SGHTS, CDR2 YDEGEE. V gave up 0 bases and J gave up 5 bases, with 14 bases separating them. The CDR3 consists of 15 residues.

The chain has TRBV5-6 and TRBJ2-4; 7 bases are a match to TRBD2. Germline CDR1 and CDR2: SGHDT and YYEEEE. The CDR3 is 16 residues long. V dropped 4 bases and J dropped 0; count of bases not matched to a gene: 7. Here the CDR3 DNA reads TGTGCCAGCAGCCGGTCGGGGGGTTTAGCCAAAAACATTCAGTACTTC. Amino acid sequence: CASSRSGGLAKNIQYF. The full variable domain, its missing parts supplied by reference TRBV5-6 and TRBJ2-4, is DAGVTQSPTHLIKTRGQQVTLRCSPKSGHDTVSWYQQALGQGPQFIFQYYEEEERQRGNFPDRFSGHQFPNYSSELNVNALLLGDSALYLCASSRSGGLAKNIQYFGAGTRLSVL.

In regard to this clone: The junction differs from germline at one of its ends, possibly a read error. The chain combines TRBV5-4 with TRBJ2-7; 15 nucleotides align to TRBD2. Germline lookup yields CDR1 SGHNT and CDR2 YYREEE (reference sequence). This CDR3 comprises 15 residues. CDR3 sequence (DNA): TGTGCCAGCAGCCTCAATTTAGGGACTAGCGGGGGGACGCACTTC. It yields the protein CASSLNLGTSGGTHF.

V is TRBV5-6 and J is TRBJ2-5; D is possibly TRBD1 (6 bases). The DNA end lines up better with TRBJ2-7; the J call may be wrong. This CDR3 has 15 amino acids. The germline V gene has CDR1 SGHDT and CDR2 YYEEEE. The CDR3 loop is CASSRLTGQVHEQYF. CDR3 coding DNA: TGTGCCAGCAGCCGGTTGACAGGTCAAGTTCACGAGCAGTACTTC.

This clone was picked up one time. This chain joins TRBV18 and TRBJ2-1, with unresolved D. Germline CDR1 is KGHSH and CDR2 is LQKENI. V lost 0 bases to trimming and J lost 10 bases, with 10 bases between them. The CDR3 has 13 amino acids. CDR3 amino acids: CASSPPGSEEQFF. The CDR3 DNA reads TGTGCCAGCTCACCACCCGGGTCTGAGGAGCAGTTCTTC.

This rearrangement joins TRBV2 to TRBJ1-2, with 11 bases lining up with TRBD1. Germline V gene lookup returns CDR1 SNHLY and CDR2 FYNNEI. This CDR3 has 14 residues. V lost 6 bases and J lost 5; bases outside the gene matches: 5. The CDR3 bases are TGTGCCAGCAGCGGACAGGGGGCAAGTTATGGCTACACCTTC. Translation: CASSGQGASYGYTF. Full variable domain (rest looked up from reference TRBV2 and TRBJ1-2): EPEVTQTPSHQVTQMGQEVILRCVPISNHLYFYWYRQILGQKVEFLVSFYNNEISEKSEIFDDQFSVERPDGSNFTLKIRSTKLEDSAMYFCASSGQGASYGYTFGSGTRLTVV.